This T cell receptor beta chain was profiled in a study of blood T cell repertoires in COVID-19. Study-wide context: Specimens from acute and convalescent COVID-19 originated in the United States, Italy and Spain.

Under the authors' procedure: Researchers report that nucleated cell counts were estimated from reference gene primer amplification. Sequenced by immunoSEQ multiplex PCR; TCRdb stores in-frame clones only, minus some. For V, J and clone size, that table is used; D and trimming come from the DNA. The repertoire holds about 200,000 clones, with more than 85% as singletons. Only a few counts were recorded for this clone. CDR3 size: 17 residues. Germline-derived CDR1 and CDR2 are SGDLS and YYNGEE. The ends were cut back, 6 bases at V and 1 base at J, with 22 bases in the middle. This clonotype was obtained from a man in his sixties with acute or convalescent COVID-19. The chain couples TRBV9 to TRBJ1-1; D possibly corresponds to TRBD1 (5 bases). Sequencing input: peripheral blood. The CDR3: CASTPRDWGGGNTEAFF. The CDR3 DNA reads TGTGCCAGCACCCCAAGGGACTGGGGCGGGGGGAACACTGAAGCTTTCTTT.